The 8 T cell receptor beta chains listed next were all sequenced from one sample in a study of blood T cell repertoires in COVID-19. Produced via immunoSEQ multiplex PCR; TCRdb's table is partial and in-frame only. This sample carries about 220,000 clones, 82% of them seen once, and the ten largest clones take 4.7%. Sequencing used peripheral blood. These receptors came from a woman aged 70-85 years with acute or convalescent COVID-19.

For this clone: This same CDR3 is encoded by further DNA sequences in the sample. The chain carries TRBV29-1 and TRBJ1-1, with unresolved D. Per the germline V gene, CDR1 is SQVTM and CDR2 is ANQGSEA. The CDR3 spans 11 residues. V shed 4 bases and J shed 4 bases, with 7 bases lying between them. CDR3 DNA sequence: TGCAGCGTTGGAGGGAGCACTGAAGCTTTCTTT. Translated: CSVGGSTEAFF.

The chain's CDR3 is CASSDAGGQGYRGYTF. CDR3 nucleotides: TGTGCCAGCAGTGACGCTGGGGGCCAGGGGTATAGGGGCTACACCTTC. The chain links TRBV6-1 to TRBJ1-2; weak D call: TRBD1 (6 bases). V gave up 3 bases and J gave up 8 bases, with 22 bases separating them. CDR1 is MNHNS, CDR2 SASEGT, per germline. The CDR3 spans 16 residues.

The chain links TRBV29-1 to TRBJ1-4; weak D call: TRBD1 (6 bases). With 6 bases removed from V and 4 bases from J, the gap between germline ends came to 15 bases. The germline V gene has CDR1 SQVTM and CDR2 ANQGSEA. This CDR3 comprises 14 residues. CDR3 sequence (DNA): TGCAGCGTAAAAGAGGGACACAGTAATGAAAAACTGTTTTTT. Translation: CSVKEGHSNEKLFF.

V gene TRBV30 combines with J gene TRBJ2-2; the D gene is possibly TRBD2 (6 bases). This CDR3 comprises 14 residues. Germline CDR1 is GTSNPN and CDR2 is SVGIG (reference sequence). Trimming took 2 bases from V and 6 from J, leaving 13 bases between them. CDR3 protein: CAWSFPPGAGELFF. CDR3 in DNA: TGTGCCTGGAGTTTCCCTCCGGGAGCCGGGGAGCTGTTTTTT.

This chain joins TRBV5-4 and TRBJ1-2; D is uncertain. The germline V gene has CDR1 SGHNT and CDR2 YYREEE (reference sequence). The length of the CDR3 is 13 residues. V gave up 0 bases and J gave up 4 bases, with 7 bases separating them. This chain's CDR3 is CASSLDGSYGYTF. The CDR3 bases are TGTGCCAGCAGCTTGGACGGGAGCTATGGCTACACCTTC.

V usage is TRBV9 and J usage is TRBJ2-5; TRBD2 agrees at 7 bases. The CDR3 spans 14 residues. V dropped 4 bases and J dropped 1; count of bases not matched to a gene: 4. Germline loops: CDR1 SGDLS, CDR2 YYNGEE. The CDR3 reads CASSTTGGQETQYF. The CDR3 bases are TGTGCCAGCAGCACAACGGGGGGCCAAGAGACCCAGTACTTC. The full variable domain, completed using reference TRBV9 and TRBJ2-5, is DSGVTQTPKHLITATGQRVTLRCSPRSGDLSVYWYQQSLDQGLQFLIQYYNGEERAKGNILERFSAQQFPDLHSELNLSSLELGDSALYFCASSTTGGQETQYFGPGTRLLVL.

Comments on this clone: Other DNA sequences from this sample encode an identical CDR3 as well. J is TRBJ1-5 and V is TRBV4-3; D is perhaps TRBD1 (5 bases). Trimming removed 0 bases from V and 2 bases from J, with 11 bases in between. The CDR3 length is 16 residues. Germline lookup yields CDR1 LGHNA and CDR2 YSLEER. The chain's CDR3 is CASSQDTGGGNQPQHF. The CDR3 region has the DNA TGCGCCAGCAGCCAAGATACGGGGGGTGGCAATCAGCCCCAGCATTTT.

V is TRBV4-2 and J is TRBJ1-1, with D perhaps TRBD1 (5 bases). The CDR3 consists of 16 residues. Germline CDR1 LGHNA, CDR2 YNFKEQ. The V end lost 4 bases, the J end lost 0 bases, and 15 bases lay between the germline ends. For the CDR3, the DNA is TGTGCCAGCAGCCGAGATGCCACAGGCATGAACACTGAAGCTTTCTTT. It specifies CASSRDATGMNTEAFF.